The sample holds a few counts of the clone carrying this TCR beta chain. Antigen unknown. Primers for the PCR totalled 60 Vbeta and 13 Jbeta. Sequencing used immunoSEQ multiplex PCR; TCRdb keeps in-frame clones, though not all of them. The sample has tens of thousands of clones; 6.5% to 8% are singletons. This sample is part of a study of cytomegalovirus exposure and HLA in healthy donors. At the level of the study: Among over 300 genotyped donors, 65% to 90% fell in the Caucasian-associated ancestry cluster.

The study's findings and limits: Reportedly, diagnosis of cytomegalovirus status by the classifier showed high specificity and sensitivity. Presence/absence analyses rested on an assumption that sequencing depth was roughly uniform across donors. About 87% or about 30% of the time was how often most TCR beta V segments were productive, according to an earlier analysis.

The V gene's germline CDR1 is SGHRS and CDR2 YFSETQ. The V and J ends lost 0 bases and 0 bases respectively, with 3 bases between them. The CDR3 is 13 amino acids. This clonotype was obtained from a man aged 45-65 years in good health and CMV-seronegative. Sequencing was performed on PBMCs. The chain joins TRBV5-1 to TRBJ1-1; no reliable D call. The CDR3 reads CASSLGVNTEAFF. The CDR3, as DNA: TGCGCCAGCAGCTTGGGAGTGAACACTGAAGCTTTCTTT.